One and the same sample provided the 17 T cell receptor beta chains below, sequenced in a study of human T cells and chemical hapten exposure. Indicated time point: healthy volunteer bleed at 2 weeks. Researchers extracted total RNA from unfractionated whole blood. Using its own MiXCR run on the RACE reads, TCRdb lists one record per CDR3 protein. The sample yields approximately 97,000 distinct CDR3 sequences, approximately 10% seen once. What was sequenced was whole blood. The receptors originated from a female donor in good health. Some clones in this sample may be carry-over from other donors' samples.

This chain connects TRBV15 to TRBJ1-4, with no clear D. V was trimmed by 5 bases and J by 0 bases, leaving 10 bases between them. CDR3 size: 15 residues. Germline V lookup: CDR1 LNHNV, CDR2 YYDKDF (reference sequence). CDR3 sequence reads: CATSPTVATNEKLFF. CDR3 nucleotide sequence: TGTGCCACCAGCCCGACGGTAGCAACTAATGAAAAACTGTTTTTT.

The chain joins TRBV7-9 to TRBJ2-5; 10 nucleotides align to TRBD2. The V gene end was trimmed by 5 bases and the J gene end by 2 bases; junction bases not matched to a gene: 5. The CDR3 runs to 15 residues. The germline CDR1 and CDR2 sequences are SEHNR and FQNEAQ (reference sequence). The CDR3 loop reads CASSPRTSGQETQYF. CDR3 nucleotides: TGTGCCAGCAGCCCCCGGACTAGCGGTCAAGAGACCCAGTACTTC. Looking up the rest from reference TRBV7-9 and TRBJ2-5 gives the full variable domain: DTGVSQNPRHKITKRGQNVTFRCDPISEHNRLYWYRQTLGQGPEFLTYFQNEAQLEKSRLLSDRFSAERPKGSFSTLEIQRTEQGDSAMYLCASSPRTSGQETQYFGPGTRLLVL.

Ten or more counts support this clonotype. The J gene is TRBJ1-2, the V gene TRBV20-1; no definite D call. Germline V gene data show CDR1 as DFQATT and CDR2 as SNEGSKA (reference sequence). V shed 5 bases and J shed 2 bases, with 15 bases lying between them. CDR3 length equals 14 residues. The CDR3 reads CSAAGPNFNYGYTF. As DNA, the CDR3 is TGCAGTGCTGCGGGTCCCAATTTCAACTATGGCTACACCTTC.

This clonotype was observed a few times. J is TRBJ2-1 and V is TRBV5-1, with a possible D match to TRBD1 (6 bases). V lost 0 bases to trimming and J lost 0 bases, with 7 bases between them. There are 15 residues in the CDR3. CDR1 and CDR2 (germline): SGHRS, YFSETQ. CDR3 DNA: TGCGCCAGCAGCTTGGGAGGGGGCTCCTACAATGAGCAGTTCTTC. It codes for CASSLGGGSYNEQFF.

The gene calls are TRBV20-1 and TRBJ2-7; D gene uncertain. This CDR3 has 11 amino acids. The germline gives CDR1 DFQATT, CDR2 SNEGSKA (reference sequence). V was clipped by 6 bases and J by 0 bases, with 6 bases between them. The CDR3 here is CSAHDSYEQYF. DNA for the CDR3: TGCAGTGCCCATGACTCCTACGAGCAGTACTTC.

The V call is TRBV5-1, the J call TRBJ2-2; TRBD1 matches 12 bases. Germline trimming cut 6 bases from V and 5 bases from J; bases unmatched to any gene: 5. This CDR3 contains 15 residues. Germline V lookup: CDR1 SGHRS, CDR2 YFSETQ. CDR3 sequence reads: CASNWDRGLTGELFF. DNA of the CDR3: TGCGCCAGCAACTGGGACAGGGGGCTTACCGGGGAGCTGTTTTTT.

This clonotype was observed many times. This chain joins TRBV28 and TRBJ2-6; D unresolved. In germline, CDR1 is MDHEN, CDR2 SYDVKM. Trimming took off 7 bases at V and 0 bases at J, with 1 base between the two ends. CDR3 length equals 12 residues. The CDR3 protein is CASTSGANVLTF. The CDR3, as DNA: TGTGCCAGCACCTCTGGGGCCAACGTCCTGACTTTC.

This clonotype was found a few times. The chain has TRBV7-9 and TRBJ1-1; D unresolved. The germline V gene has CDR1 SEHNR and CDR2 FQNEAQ (reference sequence). V was trimmed by 2 bases and J by 4 bases, leaving 17 bases between them. This CDR3 is built from 16 residues. The CDR3 reads CASSLTGRREGTEAFF. The CDR3 DNA follows: TGTGCCAGCAGCTTAACCGGCCGGAGAGAGGGCACTGAAGCTTTCTTT.

This clonotype was observed a few times. The V gene is TRBV3-1, the J gene TRBJ2-2; 8 nucleotides agree with TRBD1. Trimming at V came to 4 bases and at J to 6 bases, leaving 4 bases not matched to a gene. The germline CDR1 and CDR2 sequences are LGHDT and YNNKEL (reference sequence). CDR3 length: 14 residues. CDR3 in DNA: TGTGCCAGCAGCCCCAGACAGGGGCCCGGGGAGCTGTTTTTT. Its translation: CASSPRQGPGELFF.

The chain links TRBV2 to TRBJ1-5; possible D gene TRBD1, 5 bases. V lost 5 bases, J lost 2 bases, and 16 bases lay in between. Germline-derived CDR1 and CDR2 are SNHLY and FYNNEI. The CDR3 consists of 16 residues. DNA for the CDR3: TGTGCCAGCAGTCCCCTGCTTAGGGGAGGCAATCAGCCCCAGCATTTT. It is translated as CASSPLLRGGNQPQHF.

This clonotype was picked up a small number of times. CDR3 in DNA: TGTGCTAGTGGTTTATCCGTGGGGAACACTGAAGCTTTCTTT. It codes for CASGLSVGNTEAFF. This chain connects TRBV12-5 to TRBJ1-1; no firm D call. The V gene lost 3 bases and the J gene lost 1 base, with 9 bases spanning the gap. CDR3 length: 14 residues. Germline loops: CDR1 LGHNT, CDR2 FRNRAP.

This clonotype was seen more than once but under ten times. The chain couples TRBV27 to TRBJ1-6; D remains ambiguous. This CDR3 region has 12 residues. CDR1 and CDR2 from the germline V gene are MNHEY and SMNVEV (reference sequence). Trimming pared 3 bases from V and 7 bases from J, leaving 4 bases between. CDR3 sequence reads: CASSFGNSPLHF. DNA for the CDR3: TGTGCCAGCAGTTTTGGGAATTCACCCCTCCACTTT.

The V call is TRBV7-9, the J call TRBJ2-7; D possibly matches TRBD1 or TRBD2 (5 bases each). V was cut by 0 bases and J by 5 bases, with 11 bases left in between. Germline CDR1 SEHNR, CDR2 FQNEAQ (reference sequence). This CDR3 spans 14 amino acids. This CDR3 reads CASSLALRGDEQYF. DNA of the CDR3: TGTGCCAGCAGCTTAGCGCTGAGGGGTGACGAGCAGTACTTC.

In the case of this clonotype: A much larger clone differs from this one at a single base, so this may be a read error. J is TRBJ2-7 and V is TRBV25-1; tentatively, D is TRBD1 (6 bases). Germline values: CDR1 MGHDK, CDR2 SYGVNS. The CDR3 is made up of 15 amino acids. CDR3 loop: CASSAAGTSSYGQYF. CDR3 in DNA: TGTGCCAGCAGTGCGGCCGGGACATCCTCCTACGGGCAGTACTTC.

This clonotype has a handful of counts. The rearrangement joins TRBV5-6 to TRBJ1-6, with D possibly being TRBD1 (6 bases). The CDR3 consists of 15 residues. The germline V gene encodes CDR1 SGHDT and CDR2 YYEEEE. With 1 base removed from V and 7 bases from J, the gap between germline ends came to 12 bases. The DNA of the CDR3 is TGTGCCAGCAGCTTGTGGCAGGGGTGGAATTCACCCCTCCACTTT. Residues: CASSLWQGWNSPLHF.

Ten or more counts support this clonotype. Here the CDR3 reads CASSLADTGELFF. The DNA of the CDR3 is TGTGCCAGCAGTTTGGCGGACACCGGGGAGCTGTTTTTT. V gene TRBV27 combines with J gene TRBJ2-2, with D hard to call. Trimming shortened V by 3 bases and J by 3 bases, and 5 bases separated the two germline ends. Germline loops: CDR1 MNHEY, CDR2 SMNVEV (reference sequence). The CDR3 spans 13 residues.

This clonotype showed up just a few times. The genes are TRBV6-5 and TRBJ1-2, with 11 bases that match TRBD1. This CDR3 spans 17 amino acids. CDR1 and CDR2 (germline): MNHEY, SVGAGI. J lost 3 bases, V lost 8 bases, and 14 bases had no gene match. As DNA, the CDR3 is TGTGCCAGCGGGGCCCGGGGACCGGGACAGGGGGACTATGGCTACACCTTC. Its protein is CASGARGPGQGDYGYTF.